This T cell receptor (beta chain) was sequenced during a study of graft-versus-host responses after intestinal transplantation. Study information: Once they had received anti-thymocyte globulin induction, all recipients took tacrolimus and steroids for around 3 years.

Only in-frame clones appear in the TCRdb table, and some are missing; sequencing was by immunoSEQ multiplex PCR. The table shows about 120,000 clones, with 95% occurring only once. To note about this clone: Its antigen is unidentified.

The CDR3 extends over 14 amino acids. The germline V gene has CDR1 SGHAT and CDR2 FQNNGV. Sequences were derived from unstimulated CD8+ T cells sorted from spleen or lymph node cells, sampled before intestinal transplant. The origin of this receptor is a human donor who received an intestinal transplant. V usage is TRBV11-2 and J usage is TRBJ2-5; 9 nucleotides line up with TRBD1. The J call may not be correct, given that the DNA end is closer to TRBJ2-7. CDR3 in amino acids: CASSTPGQGYEQYF. The DNA for the CDR3 is TGTGCCAGCAGCACCCCGGGACAGGGCTACGAGCAGTACTTC.